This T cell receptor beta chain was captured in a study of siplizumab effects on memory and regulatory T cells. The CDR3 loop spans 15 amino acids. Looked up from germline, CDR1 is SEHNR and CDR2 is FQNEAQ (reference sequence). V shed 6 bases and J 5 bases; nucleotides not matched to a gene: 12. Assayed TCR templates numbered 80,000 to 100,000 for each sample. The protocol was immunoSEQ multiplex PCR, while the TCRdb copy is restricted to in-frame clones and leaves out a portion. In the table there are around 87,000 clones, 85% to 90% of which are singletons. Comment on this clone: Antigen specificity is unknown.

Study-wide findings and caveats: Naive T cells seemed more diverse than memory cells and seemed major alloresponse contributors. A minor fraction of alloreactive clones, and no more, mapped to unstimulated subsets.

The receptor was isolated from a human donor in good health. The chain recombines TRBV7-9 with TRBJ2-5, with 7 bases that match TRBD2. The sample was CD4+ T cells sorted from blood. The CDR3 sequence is CASRPGTNFQETQYF. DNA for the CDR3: TGTGCCAGCAGGCCCGGGACTAACTTCCAGGAGACCCAGTACTTC.